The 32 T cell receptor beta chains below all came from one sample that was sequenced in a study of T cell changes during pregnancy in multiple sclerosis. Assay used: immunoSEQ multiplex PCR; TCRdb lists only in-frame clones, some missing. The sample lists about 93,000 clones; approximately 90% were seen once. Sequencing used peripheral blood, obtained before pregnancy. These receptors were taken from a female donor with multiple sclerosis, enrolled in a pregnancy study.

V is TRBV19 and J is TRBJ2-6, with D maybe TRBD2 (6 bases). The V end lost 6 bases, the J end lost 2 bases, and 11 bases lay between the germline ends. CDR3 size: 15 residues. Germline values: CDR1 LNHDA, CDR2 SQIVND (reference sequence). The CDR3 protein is CASSPSSAGANVLTF. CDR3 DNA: TGTGCCAGTAGCCCCTCTAGCGCTGGGGCCAACGTCCTGACTTTC.

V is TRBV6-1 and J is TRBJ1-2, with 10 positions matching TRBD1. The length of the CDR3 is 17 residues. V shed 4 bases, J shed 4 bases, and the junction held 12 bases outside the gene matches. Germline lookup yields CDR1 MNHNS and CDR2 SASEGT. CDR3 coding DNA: TGTGCCAGCAGTGGGTTTCGGACAGGGGGGCGCGGCTATGGCTACACCTTC. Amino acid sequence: CASSGFRTGGRGYGYTF.

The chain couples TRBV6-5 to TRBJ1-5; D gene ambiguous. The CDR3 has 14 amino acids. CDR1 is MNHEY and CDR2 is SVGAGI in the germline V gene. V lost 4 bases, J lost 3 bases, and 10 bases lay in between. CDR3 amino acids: CASSLRGYNQPQHF. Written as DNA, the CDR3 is TGTGCCAGCAGTTTAAGAGGTTACAATCAGCCCCAGCATTTT.

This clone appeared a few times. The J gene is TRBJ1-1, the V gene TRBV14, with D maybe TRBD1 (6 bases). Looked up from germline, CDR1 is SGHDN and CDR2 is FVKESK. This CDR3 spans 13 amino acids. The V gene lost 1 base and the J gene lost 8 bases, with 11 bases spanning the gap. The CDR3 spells CASSQVVGTEAFF. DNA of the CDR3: TGTGCCAGCAGCCAAGTAGTCGGGACAGAAGCTTTCTTT.

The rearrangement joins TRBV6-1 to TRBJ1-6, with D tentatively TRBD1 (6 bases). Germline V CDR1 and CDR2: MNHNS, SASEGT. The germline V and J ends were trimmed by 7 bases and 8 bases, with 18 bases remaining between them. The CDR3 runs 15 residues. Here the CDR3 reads CASKAHTGKDSPLHF. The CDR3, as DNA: TGTGCCAGCAAGGCCCATACAGGGAAGGATTCACCCCTCCACTTT.

The CDR3 DNA reads as TGTGCCAGCAGCAGACAGGGAAGCGGGAGCACAGATACGCAGTATTTT. It yields the protein CASSRQGSGSTDTQYF. J is TRBJ2-3 and V is TRBV27; TRBD1 might be the D (7 bases). Per germline, CDR1 MNHEY and CDR2 SMNVEV (reference sequence). The CDR3 spans 16 residues. V gave up 6 bases and J gave up 0 bases, with 16 bases separating them.

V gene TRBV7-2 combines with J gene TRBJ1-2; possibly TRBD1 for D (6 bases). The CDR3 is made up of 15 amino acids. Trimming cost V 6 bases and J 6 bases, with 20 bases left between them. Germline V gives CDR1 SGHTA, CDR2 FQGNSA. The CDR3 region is CASSYKWGQGDGYTF. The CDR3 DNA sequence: TGTGCCAGCAGTTACAAATGGGGGCAGGGCGATGGCTACACCTTC.

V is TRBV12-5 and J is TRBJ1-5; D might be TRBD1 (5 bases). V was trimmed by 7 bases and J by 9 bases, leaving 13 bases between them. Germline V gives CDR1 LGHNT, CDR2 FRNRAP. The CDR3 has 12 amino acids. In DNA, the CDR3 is TGTGCTAGTGCCCTAGACAGTGCGCCCCAGCATTTT. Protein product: CASALDSAPQHF.

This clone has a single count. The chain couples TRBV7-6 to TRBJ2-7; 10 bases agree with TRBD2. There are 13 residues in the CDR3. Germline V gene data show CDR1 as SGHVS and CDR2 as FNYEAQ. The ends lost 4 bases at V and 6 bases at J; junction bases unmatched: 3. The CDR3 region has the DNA TGTGCCAGCAGCTCGCTAGCGGGAGCCGAGCAGTACTTC. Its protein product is CASSSLAGAEQYF.

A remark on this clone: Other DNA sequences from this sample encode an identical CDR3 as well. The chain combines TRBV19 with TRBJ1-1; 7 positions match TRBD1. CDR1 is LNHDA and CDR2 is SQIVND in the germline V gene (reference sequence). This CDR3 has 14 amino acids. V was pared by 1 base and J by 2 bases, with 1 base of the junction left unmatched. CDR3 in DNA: TGTGCCAGTAGTATAGGACAGGGCAACACTGAAGCTTTCTTT. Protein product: CASSIGQGNTEAFF.

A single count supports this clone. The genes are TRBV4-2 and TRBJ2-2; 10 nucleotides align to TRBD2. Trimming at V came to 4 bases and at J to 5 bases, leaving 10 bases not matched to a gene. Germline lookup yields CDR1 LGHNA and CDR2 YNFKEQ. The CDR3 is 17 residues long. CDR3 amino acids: CASSPRVAGGGTGELFF. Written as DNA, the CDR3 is TGTGCCAGCAGCCCTCGGGTAGCGGGAGGTGGAACCGGGGAGCTGTTTTTT.

Written as DNA, the CDR3 is TGTGCCAGCAGTGAAGGGCCTAGTCTCACAGATACGCAGTATTTT. Translated: CASSEGPSLTDTQYF. The chain links TRBV6-1 to TRBJ2-3; D unclear. The germline CDR1 and CDR2 sequences are MNHNS and SASEGT. Trimming pared 1 base from V and 2 bases from J, leaving 10 bases between. This CDR3 has 15 amino acids.

The CDR3 region is CASSIVGGDTQYF. The CDR3 DNA sequence: TGTGCCAGTAGTATCGTTGGGGGGGATACGCAGTATTTT. The rearrangement joins TRBV19 to TRBJ2-3, with TRBD2 as a possible D gene (6 bases). The CDR3 is 13 residues long. Trimming left V 3 bases short and J 6 bases short, with 10 bases between. Germline lookup yields CDR1 LNHDA and CDR2 SQIVND (reference sequence).

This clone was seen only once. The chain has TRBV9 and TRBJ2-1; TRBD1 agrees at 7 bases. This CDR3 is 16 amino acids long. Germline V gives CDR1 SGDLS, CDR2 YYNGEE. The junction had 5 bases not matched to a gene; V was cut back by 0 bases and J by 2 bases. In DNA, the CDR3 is TGTGCCAGCAGCGTAGGGAACAGGGGTACCTACAATGAGCAGTTCTTC. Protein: CASSVGNRGTYNEQFF.

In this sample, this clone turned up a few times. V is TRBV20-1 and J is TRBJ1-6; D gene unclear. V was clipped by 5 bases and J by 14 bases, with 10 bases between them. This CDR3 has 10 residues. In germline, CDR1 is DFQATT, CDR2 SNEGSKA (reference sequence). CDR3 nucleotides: TGCAGTGCTCCCTTCGGTTCCCTCCACTTT. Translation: CSAPFGSLHF.

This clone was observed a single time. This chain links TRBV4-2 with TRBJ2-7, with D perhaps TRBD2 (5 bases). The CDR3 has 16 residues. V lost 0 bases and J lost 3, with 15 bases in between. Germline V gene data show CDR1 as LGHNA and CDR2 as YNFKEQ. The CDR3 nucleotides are TGTGCCAGCAGCCAAGATCTACTCAAAGGGAGCTACGAGCAGTACTTC. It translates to CASSQDLLKGSYEQYF.

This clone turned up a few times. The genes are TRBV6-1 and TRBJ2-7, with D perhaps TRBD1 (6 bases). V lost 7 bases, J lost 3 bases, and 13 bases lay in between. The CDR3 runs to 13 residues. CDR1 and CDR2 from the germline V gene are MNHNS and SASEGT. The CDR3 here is CASTTGSLYEQYF. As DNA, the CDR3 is TGTGCCAGCACCACAGGGAGCCTCTACGAGCAGTACTTC.

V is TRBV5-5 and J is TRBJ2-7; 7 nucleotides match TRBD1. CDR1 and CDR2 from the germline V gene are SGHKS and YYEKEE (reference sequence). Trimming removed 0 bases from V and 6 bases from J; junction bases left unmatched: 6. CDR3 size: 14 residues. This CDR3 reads CASSLEGQVGEQYF. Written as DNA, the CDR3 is TGTGCCAGCAGCTTGGAAGGACAGGTCGGCGAGCAGTACTTC.

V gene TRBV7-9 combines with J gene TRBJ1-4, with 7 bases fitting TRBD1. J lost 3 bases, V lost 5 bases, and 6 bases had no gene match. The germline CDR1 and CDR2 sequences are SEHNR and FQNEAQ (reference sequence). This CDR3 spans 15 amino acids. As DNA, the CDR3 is TGTGCCAGCAGCCTAAGGACAGGTCCTAATGAAAAACTGTTTTTT. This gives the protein CASSLRTGPNEKLFF.

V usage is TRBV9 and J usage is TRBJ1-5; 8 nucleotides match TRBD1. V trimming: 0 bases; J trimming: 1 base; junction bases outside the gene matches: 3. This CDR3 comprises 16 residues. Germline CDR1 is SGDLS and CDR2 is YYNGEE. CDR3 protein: CASSVEDRVSNQPQHF. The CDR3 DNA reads TGTGCCAGCAGCGTAGAGGACAGGGTGAGCAATCAGCCCCAGCATTTT. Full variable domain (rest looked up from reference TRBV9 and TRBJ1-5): DSGVTQTPKHLITATGQRVTLRCSPRSGDLSVYWYQQSLDQGLQFLIQYYNGEERAKGNILERFSAQQFPDLHSELNLSSLELGDSALYFCASSVEDRVSNQPQHFGDGTRLSIL.

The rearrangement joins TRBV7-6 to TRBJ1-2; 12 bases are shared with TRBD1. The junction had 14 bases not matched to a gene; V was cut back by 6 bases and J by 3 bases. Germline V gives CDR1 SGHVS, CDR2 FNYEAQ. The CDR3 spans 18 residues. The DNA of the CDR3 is TGTGCCAGCAGAGGCGGGGGGGACAGGGGGCTTGGTGACTATGGCTACACCTTC. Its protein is CASRGGGDRGLGDYGYTF.

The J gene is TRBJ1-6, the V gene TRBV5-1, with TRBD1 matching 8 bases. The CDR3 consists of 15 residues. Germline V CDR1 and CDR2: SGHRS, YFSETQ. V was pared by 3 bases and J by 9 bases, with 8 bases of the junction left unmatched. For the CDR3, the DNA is TGCGCCAGCAGCTACGGACAGGGTTTTGGTTCACCCCTCCACTTT. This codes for CASSYGQGFGSPLHF. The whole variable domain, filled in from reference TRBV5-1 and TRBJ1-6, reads KAGVTQTPRYLIKTRGQQVTLSCSPISGHRSVSWYQQTPGQGLQFLFEYFSETQRNKGNFPGRFSGRQFSNSRSEMNVSTLELGDSALYLCASSYGQGFGSPLHFGNGTRLTVT.

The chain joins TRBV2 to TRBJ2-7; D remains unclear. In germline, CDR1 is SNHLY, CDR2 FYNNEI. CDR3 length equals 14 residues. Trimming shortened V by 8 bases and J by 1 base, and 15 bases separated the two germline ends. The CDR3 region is CASLHGHKSYEQYF. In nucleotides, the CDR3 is TGTGCCAGCCTGCATGGTCACAAGTCCTACGAGCAGTACTTC. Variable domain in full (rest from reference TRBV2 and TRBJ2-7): EPEVTQTPSHQVTQMGQEVILRCVPISNHLYFYWYRQILGQKVEFLVSFYNNEISEKSEIFDDQFSVERPDGSNFTLKIRSTKLEDSAMYFCASLHGHKSYEQYFGPGTRLTVT.

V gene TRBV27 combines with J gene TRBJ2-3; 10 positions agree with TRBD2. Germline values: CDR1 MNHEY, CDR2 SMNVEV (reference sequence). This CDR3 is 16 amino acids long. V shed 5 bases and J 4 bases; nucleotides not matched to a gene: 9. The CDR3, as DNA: TGTGCCAGCAGTCCTCTAGCGGGAGTCCTAGCAGATACGCAGTATTTT. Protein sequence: CASSPLAGVLADTQYF.

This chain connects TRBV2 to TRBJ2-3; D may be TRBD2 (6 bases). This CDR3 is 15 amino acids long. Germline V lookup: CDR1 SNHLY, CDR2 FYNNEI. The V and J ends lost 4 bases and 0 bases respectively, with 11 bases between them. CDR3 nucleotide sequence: TGTGCCAGCAGTGGAGGGACTTTTAGCACAGATACGCAGTATTTT. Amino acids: CASSGGTFSTDTQYF. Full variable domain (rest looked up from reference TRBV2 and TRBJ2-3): EPEVTQTPSHQVTQMGQEVILRCVPISNHLYFYWYRQILGQKVEFLVSFYNNEISEKSEIFDDQFSVERPDGSNFTLKIRSTKLEDSAMYFCASSGGTFSTDTQYFGPGTRLTVL.

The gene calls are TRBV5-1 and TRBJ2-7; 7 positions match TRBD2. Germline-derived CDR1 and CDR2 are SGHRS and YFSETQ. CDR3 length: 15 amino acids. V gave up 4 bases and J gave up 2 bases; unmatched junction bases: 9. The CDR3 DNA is TGCGCCAGCAGCCCGGGAGGTGGTGGACCCTACGAGCAGTACTTC. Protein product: CASSPGGGGPYEQYF.

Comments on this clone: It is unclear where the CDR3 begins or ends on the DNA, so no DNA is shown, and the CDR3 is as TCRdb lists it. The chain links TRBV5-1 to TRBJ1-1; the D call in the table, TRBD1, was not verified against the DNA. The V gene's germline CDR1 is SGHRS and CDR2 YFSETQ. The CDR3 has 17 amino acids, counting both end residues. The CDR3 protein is CASSSSTGRLMNTEAFF.

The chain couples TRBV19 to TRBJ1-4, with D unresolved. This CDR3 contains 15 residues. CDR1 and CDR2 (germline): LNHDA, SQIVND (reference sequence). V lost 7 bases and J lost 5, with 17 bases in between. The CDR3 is CASKALPRSNEKLFF. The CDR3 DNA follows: TGTGCCAGTAAGGCCCTCCCTAGGTCGAATGAAAAACTGTTTTTT. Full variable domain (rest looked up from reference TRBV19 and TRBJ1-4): DGGITQSPKYLFRKEGQNVTLSCEQNLNHDAMYWYRQDPGQGLRLIYYSQIVNDFQKGDIAEGYSVSREKKESFPLTVTSAQKNPTAFYLCASKALPRSNEKLFFGSGTQLSVL.

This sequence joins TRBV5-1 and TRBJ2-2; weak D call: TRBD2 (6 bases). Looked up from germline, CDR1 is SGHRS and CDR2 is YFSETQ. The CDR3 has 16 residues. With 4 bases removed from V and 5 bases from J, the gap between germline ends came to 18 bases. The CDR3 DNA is TGCGCCAGCAGCGTACTAGGACGGGGAGGAACCGGGGAGCTGTTTTTT. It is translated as CASSVLGRGGTGELFF. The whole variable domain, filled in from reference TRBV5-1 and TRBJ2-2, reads KAGVTQTPRYLIKTRGQQVTLSCSPISGHRSVSWYQQTPGQGLQFLFEYFSETQRNKGNFPGRFSGRQFSNSRSEMNVSTLELGDSALYLCASSVLGRGGTGELFFGEGSRLTVL.

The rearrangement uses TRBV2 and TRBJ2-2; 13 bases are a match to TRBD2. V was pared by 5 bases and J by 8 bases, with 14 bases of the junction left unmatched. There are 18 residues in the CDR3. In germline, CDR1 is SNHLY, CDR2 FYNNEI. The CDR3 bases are TGTGCCAGCAGTTCCACTCCGGGACTAGCGGGAAGGGCGGGGGAGCTGTTTTTT. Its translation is CASSSTPGLAGRAGELFF. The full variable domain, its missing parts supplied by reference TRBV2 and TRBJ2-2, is EPEVTQTPSHQVTQMGQEVILRCVPISNHLYFYWYRQILGQKVEFLVSFYNNEISEKSEIFDDQFSVERPDGSNFTLKIRSTKLEDSAMYFCASSSTPGLAGRAGELFFGEGSRLTVL.

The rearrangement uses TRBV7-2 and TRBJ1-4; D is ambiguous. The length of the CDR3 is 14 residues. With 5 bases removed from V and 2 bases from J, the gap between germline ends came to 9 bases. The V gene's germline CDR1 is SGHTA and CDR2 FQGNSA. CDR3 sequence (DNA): TGTGCCAGCAGCCTCGGTCGGACTAATGAAAAACTGTTTTTT. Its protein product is CASSLGRTNEKLFF.

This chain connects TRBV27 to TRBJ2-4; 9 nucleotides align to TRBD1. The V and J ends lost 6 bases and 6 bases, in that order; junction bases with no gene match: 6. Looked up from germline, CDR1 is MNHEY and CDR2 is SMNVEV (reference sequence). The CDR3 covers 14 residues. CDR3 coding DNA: TGTGCCAGCAGCTCCACAGGGGGCAGAAACATTCAGTACTTC. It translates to CASSSTGGRNIQYF.